Listed below are T cell receptor beta chains from one sample, sequenced in a study of T cell changes during pregnancy in multiple sclerosis. The method was immunoSEQ multiplex PCR; TCRdb's version includes in-frame clones alone and lacks a portion of them. This sample has around 15,000 clones; just under 85% occur once, and the top ten carry 8% to 10%. Material: CD8+ T cells from peripheral blood mononuclear cells, obtained in the second trimester of pregnancy. The receptors were sampled from a female donor in good health, enrolled as a control in a pregnancy study. The CDR3 runs from the conserved cysteine through the conserved F or W. The D gene is left open where the match is weak. A clone size is listed for some rows: how often the clone was seen (once, few, many), or a class if it is expanded.

CDR3aa: CASSTLGQKNTEAFF; CDR3nt: TGTGCCAGTAGTACGTTAGGACAGAAGAACACTGAAGCTTTCTTT; j_gene: TRBJ1-1; abundance: NA; v_gene: TRBV19; d_gene: NA
CDR3aa: CASSLANRGPADTQYF; CDR3nt: TGCGCCAGCAGCTTGGCAAACAGGGGGCCGGCAGATACGCAGTATTTT; j_gene: TRBJ2-3; abundance: NA; v_gene: TRBV5-1; d_gene: TRBD1
CDR3aa: CASSQGDSFYEQYF; CDR3nt: TGTGCCAGCAGCCAAGGTGACAGTTTCTACGAGCAGTACTTC; j_gene: TRBJ2-7; abundance: NA; v_gene: TRBV14; d_gene: NA
CDR3aa: CSVEGLHNEQFF; CDR3nt: TGCAGCGTCGAGGGACTACACAATGAGCAGTTCTTC; j_gene: TRBJ2-1; abundance: NA; v_gene: TRBV29-1; d_gene: TRBD2
CDR3aa: CASSQTGYEQFF; CDR3nt: TGTGCCAGCTCGCAAACAGGGTATGAGCAGTTCTTC; j_gene: TRBJ2-1; abundance: NA; v_gene: TRBV18; d_gene: NA
CDR3aa: CASSLSSGEYQPQHF; CDR3nt: TGTGCCAGCAGCCTGTCAAGCGGGGAATATCAGCCCCAGCATTTT; j_gene: TRBJ1-5; abundance: NA; v_gene: TRBV7-2; d_gene: NA
CDR3aa: CASSVGGGPLSEQYF; CDR3nt: TGTGCCAGCAGCGTAGGGGGGGGCCCCCTTTCCGAGCAGTACTTC; j_gene: TRBJ2-7; abundance: NA; v_gene: TRBV9; d_gene: NA
CDR3aa: CASSTHSDKYEKLFF; CDR3nt: TGCGCCAGCAGCACCCACAGTGACAAGTACGAAAAACTGTTTTTT; j_gene: TRBJ1-4; abundance: few; v_gene: TRBV5-1; d_gene: NA
CDR3aa: CASSLASGAHNEQFF; CDR3nt: TGTGCCAGTAGTCTGGCTAGCGGGGCGCACAATGAGCAGTTCTTC; j_gene: TRBJ2-1; abundance: NA; v_gene: TRBV19; d_gene: TRBD2
CDR3aa: CAWTSGGHSYGYTF; CDR3nt: TGTGCCTGGACCAGCGGGGGGCATAGCTATGGCTACACCTTC; j_gene: TRBJ1-2; abundance: few; v_gene: TRBV30; d_gene: NA
CDR3aa: CSGQGASYNEQFF; CDR3nt: TGCAGCGGACAGGGGGCCTCCTACAATGAGCAGTTCTTC; j_gene: TRBJ2-1; abundance: few; v_gene: TRBV29-1; d_gene: TRBD1
CDR3aa: CASSVASGGWETQYF; CDR3nt: TGTGCCAGCAGCGTAGCTAGCGGGGGGTGGGAGACCCAGTACTTC; j_gene: TRBJ2-5; abundance: NA; v_gene: TRBV9; d_gene: TRBD2
CDR3aa: CASSYTTGSTDTQYF; CDR3nt: TGTGCCAGCAGTTACACGACAGGGAGCACAGATACGCAGTATTTT; j_gene: TRBJ2-3; abundance: once; v_gene: TRBV6-5; d_gene: TRBD1
CDR3aa: CASRLSSGGNTIYF; CDR3nt: TGTGCCAGTAGGCTATCCTCGGGGGGTAACACCATATATTTT; j_gene: TRBJ1-3; abundance: few; v_gene: TRBV19; d_gene: NA
CDR3aa: CASSFSGEPYEQYF; CDR3nt: TGTGCCAGCAGTTTTTCAGGGGAACCCTACGAGCAGTACTTC; j_gene: TRBJ2-7; abundance: NA; v_gene: TRBV27; d_gene: NA
CDR3aa: CAISEGRGGERTEAFF; CDR3nt: TGTGCCATCAGTGAAGGGAGAGGGGGCGAGCGAACTGAAGCTTTCTTT; j_gene: TRBJ1-1; abundance: NA; v_gene: TRBV10-3; d_gene: TRBD1
CDR3aa: CASSPTGSSYEQYF; CDR3nt: TGTGCCAGCAGTCCGACAGGGTCCTCCTACGAGCAGTACTTC; j_gene: TRBJ2-7; abundance: few; v_gene: TRBV7-6; d_gene: TRBD1